The rows below give T cell receptor beta chains drawn from one sample of a study of control samples from healthy donors and cancer patients. The assay was immunoSEQ multiplex PCR, and TCRdb's table has in-frame clones only and misses some. The data contain tens of thousands of clones, 85% of them singletons. Sequenced material: blood. The receptors come from a young man in good health. CDR3s include the opening cysteine and the closing phenylalanine or tryptophan. The D gene is left open where the match is weak. Only some rows state a clone size, as once, few, many or a class for expanded clones.

-	once	TRBV5-1	TRBJ2-3	CASSPWGSTDTQYF	TGCGCCAGCAGCCCATGGGGTAGCACAGATACGCAGTATTTT
-	-	TRBV6-5	TRBJ2-7	CASSRLVRSYEQYF	TGTGCCAGCAGTCGGTTAGTGCGCTCCTACGAGCAGTACTTC
TRBD2	-	TRBV7-6	TRBJ2-1	CASSGLAGGKDNEQFF	TGTGCCAGCAGCGGTTTAGCGGGGGGCAAGGACAATGAGCAGTTCTTC
TRBD2	once	TRBV24-1	TRBJ2-7	CATSSGGSSYEQYF	TGTGCCACCAGTTCCGGGGGGAGCTCCTACGAGCAGTACTTC
TRBD1	-	TRBV5-4	TRBJ2-7	CASSGGQGGKQYF	TGTGCCAGCAGCGGCGGACAGGGCGGGAAGCAGTACTTC
-	-	TRBV20-1	TRBJ2-7	CSALRGHEQYF	TGCAGTGCTCTCAGGGGACACGAGCAGTACTTC
-	-	TRBV5-1	TRBJ1-4	CASSLRAVSSEKLFF	TGCGCCAGCAGCTTGAGGGCGGTGTCCTCCGAAAAACTGTTTTTT
TRBD2	-	TRBV6-6	TRBJ2-3	CASSYSASGSTDTQYF	TGTGCCAGCAGTTACTCGGCTAGCGGAAGCACAGATACGCAGTATTTT
-	-	TRBV6-5	TRBJ2-1	CASSYRRAGSNEQFF	TGTGCCAGCAGTTACCGGCGGGCGGGGAGCAATGAGCAGTTCTTC
-	-	TRBV19	TRBJ1-1	CASSIRGRTEAFF	TGTGCCAGTAGTATTCGGGGCCGCACTGAAGCTTTCTTT
TRBD1	-	TRBV5-6	TRBJ1-6	CASSSDIAAGQGSHSPLHF	TGTGCCAGCAGCTCGGACATTGCGGCGGGACAGGGGAGTCATTCACCCCTCCACTTT
-	once	TRBV2	TRBJ2-6	CASSGTPLSGANVLTF	TGTGCCAGCAGTGGGACACCACTCTCTGGGGCCAACGTCCTGACTTTC
-	-	TRBV19	TRBJ1-1	CASSHTGIWTEAFF	TGTGCCAGTAGCCACACAGGGATATGGACTGAAGCTTTCTTT
-	-	TRBV10-1	TRBJ2-1	CASSASGSNEQFF	TGCGCCAGCAGTGCATCGGGTAGTAATGAGCAGTTCTTC
-	-	TRBV6-1	TRBJ2-2	CASSEAQGWTGELFF	TGTGCCAGCAGTGAAGCGCAGGGGTGGACCGGGGAGCTGTTTTTT
-	-	TRBV27	TRBJ1-1	CASSSPTKNTEAFF	TGTGCCAGCAGTTCCCCGACGAAGAACACTGAAGCTTTCTTT
TRBD1	-	TRBV11-2	TRBJ2-7	CASSLDRQGYEQYF	TGTGCCAGCAGCTTAGATAGACAGGGCTACGAGCAGTACTTC
-	-	TRBV20-1	TRBJ2-7	CSASMGDYEQYF	TGCAGTGCTAGTATGGGGGATTACGAGCAGTACTTC
-	-	TRBV6-6	TRBJ1-3	CASSFPSTSGNTIYF	TGTGCCAGCAGTTTCCCCTCGACCTCTGGAAACACCATATATTTT
TRBD1	-	TRBV12-3/TRBV12-4	TRBJ2-7	CASRETGSYEQYF	TGTGCCAGCAGAGAGACAGGGTCCTACGAGCAGTACTTC
-	-	TRBV7-8	TRBJ2-5	CASSLPRKGTQYF	TGTGCCAGCAGCTTACCGCGAAAAGGGACCCAGTACTTC
-	-	TRBV15	TRBJ2-1	CATSRGDEQFF	TGTGCCACCAGCAGAGGGGACGAGCAGTTCTTC
-	few	TRBV3-1/TRBV3-2	TRBJ1-2	CASSRLETNYGYTF	TGTGCCAGCAGCCGCTTAGAGACCAACTATGGCTACACCTTC
-	-	TRBV3-1/TRBV3-2	TRBJ1-1	CASSQDLFSEAFF	TGTGCCAGCAGCCAAGATCTGTTTAGTGAAGCTTTCTTT
-	-	TRBV5-1	TRBJ1-2	CASSLDGYGYTF	TGCGCCAGCAGCTTGGATGGCTATGGCTACACCTTC
-	-	TRBV6-5	TRBJ1-2	CASSRDGPHGYTF	TGTGCCAGCAGCCGGGACGGCCCCCATGGCTACACCTTC
-	-	TRBV14	TRBJ1-4	CASSQARVGGGEKLFF	TGTGCCAGCAGCCAAGCCCGGGTAGGGGGAGGAGAAAAACTGTTTTTT
-	-	TRBV5-1	TRBJ1-2	CASSPYREANYGYTF	TGCGCCAGCAGCCCATACAGGGAAGCTAACTATGGCTACACCTTC
-	-	TRBV3-1/TRBV3-2	TRBJ2-5	CASSQASRETQYF	TGTGCCAGCAGCCAAGCCTCTCGGGAGACCCAGTACTTC
TRBD1	-	TRBV5-6	TRBJ2-7	CASSPRDRHYEQYF	TGTGCCAGCAGCCCCAGGGACAGGCACTACGAGCAGTACTTC
-	-	TRBV7-9	TRBJ1-2	CASSLSGSGYTF	TGTGCCAGCAGCTTATCCGGCAGTGGCTACACCTTC
TRBD1	-	TRBV4-2	TRBJ2-7	CASSQGTGTGFAEQYF	TGTGCCAGCAGCCAAGGAACCGGGACAGGCTTTGCCGAGCAGTACTTC
-	-	TRBV2	TRBJ2-2	CASSGEDSNTGELFF	TGTGCCAGCAGTGGGGAGGACAGTAACACCGGGGAGCTGTTTTTT
-	-	TRBV28	TRBJ2-7	CASSGDSSYEQYF	TGTGCCAGCAGTGGCGACAGCTCCTACGAGCAGTACTTC
TRBD1	once	TRBV7-9	TRBJ2-3	CASSFRGFTDTQYF	TGTGCCAGCAGCTTCAGGGGGTTCACAGATACGCAGTATTTT
TRBD1	-	TRBV10-3	TRBJ1-3	CAIRQGRNSGNTIYF	TGTGCCATCCGACAGGGGCGAAACTCTGGAAACACCATATATTTT